This record looks at one T cell receptor (beta chain) sequence and its context. The target antigen is unknown. This CDR3 contains 16 residues. Trimming pared 3 bases from V and 0 bases from J, leaving 14 bases between. Per the germline V gene, CDR1 is SEHNR and CDR2 is FQNEAQ (reference sequence). Through a sample-barcoded 5' primer and a J-beta primer mix, a second PCR was run for roughly 6 to 12 cycles. A template-switch adaptor with 12 random nucleotides tagged each cDNA molecule. MiXCR was run by TCRdb on the 5' RACE reads, yielding one entry per CDR3 protein. Of 1,500,000 or so distinct CDR3 sequences in the sample, around 59% were seen once. This entry belongs to a study of blood T cells in healthy people across ages. At the level of the study: About one barcoded beta molecule per two T cells was captured by template switching. Findings and caveats of the study: The unsorted PBMCs prevented any conclusive comparison of naive versus antigen-experienced cells.

The chain links TRBV7-9 to TRBJ2-5; D gene ambiguous. Sample: blood. The sequence was collected from a man younger than 35 in good health. The CDR3 sequence: CASSFPRRRDQETQYF. The CDR3 coding sequence is TGTGCCAGCAGCTTCCCCCGCCGACGGGACCAAGAGACCCAGTACTTC.